Each of the 20 T cell receptor beta chains below was sequenced from the same sample in a study of response to subunit inactivated influenza vaccine. TCRdb ran MiXCR on the RT-PCR reads and lists one entry per CDR3 protein. The table lists more than 500,000 distinct CDR3 sequences, about 10% of them singletons. These records were also assigned to another study, of T cells expressing NK-cell markers. That study reports: 5'RACE template switching with UMIs generated TCR beta cDNA.

The starting material was PBMCs from blood, obtained on the day of vaccination. The receptors were sampled from a man between 45 and 60 years old who received an inactivated influenza vaccine.

The chain carries TRBV14 and TRBJ2-1, with 13 bases that match TRBD2. J gave up 1 base and V 0 bases, and 6 bases lay outside the gene matches. Germline V gives CDR1 SGHDN, CDR2 FVKESK. This CDR3 is 19 amino acids long. CDR3 sequence: CASSQDWTSGSPSYNEQFF. CDR3 in DNA: TGTGCCAGCAGCCAAGATTGGACTAGCGGGAGTCCATCCTACAATGAGCAGTTCTTC.

The gene calls are TRBV6-5 and TRBJ2-6; possible D gene TRBD1, 5 bases. The CDR3 loop spans 15 amino acids. Trimming removed 6 bases at V and 3 bases at J, with 12 bases between. The germline V gene has CDR1 MNHEY and CDR2 SVGAGI. In DNA, the CDR3 is TGTGCCAGCAGGTTATACAGGTTTGGGGCCAACGTCCTGACTTTC. This codes for CASRLYRFGANVLTF.

This clonotype was counted only a few times. V is TRBV4-3 and J is TRBJ2-1; D uncertain. The CDR3 is made up of 15 amino acids. CDR1 is LGHNA and CDR2 is YSLEER in the germline V gene. Deletions cut 2 bases from V and 3 bases from J, with 11 bases between. The CDR3: CASSQSSDFYNEQFF. The CDR3 region has the DNA TGCGCCAGCAGCCAAAGCTCGGATTTCTACAATGAGCAGTTCTTC.

This clonotype has just a few counts. J is TRBJ2-1 and V is TRBV20-1; the match to TRBD2 covers 8 bases. Trimming at V came to 6 bases and at J to 3 bases, leaving 10 bases not matched to a gene. Germline-derived CDR1 and CDR2 are DFQATT and SNEGSKA (reference sequence). The CDR3 is made up of 15 amino acids. CDR3 coding DNA: TGCAGTGCCCTCCCCGGGGGGGATCACTACAATGAGCAGTTCTTC. Protein: CSALPGGDHYNEQFF.

The chain combines TRBV6-2 or TRBV6-3 with TRBJ1-1; D is undetermined. The CDR3 is made up of 11 amino acids. V lost 3 bases and J 7 bases, leaving 6 bases between the germline ends. The germline CDR1 and CDR2 sequences are MNHEY and SVGEGT. Written as DNA, the CDR3 is TGTGCCAGCAGTTATATAGGTGAAGCTTTCTTT. It specifies CASSYIGEAFF.

In its sample, this clonotype was seen a few times. The gene calls are TRBV12-3 or TRBV12-4 and TRBJ2-3, with D possibly matching TRBD2 (5 bases). The CDR3 sequence is 16 residues long. The V and J ends lost 4 bases and 2 bases respectively, with 16 bases between them. In nucleotides, the CDR3 is TGTGCCAGCAGTTCAAGGACTGCAACCAACACAGATACGCAGTATTTT. Residues: CASSSRTATNTDTQYF.

This clonotype was seen a handful of times. This sequence joins TRBV7-9 and TRBJ2-1; 11 bases are shared with TRBD2. There are 14 residues in the CDR3. The germline CDR1 and CDR2 sequences are SEHNR and FQNEAQ (reference sequence). The junction had 5 bases not matched to a gene; V was cut back by 5 bases and J by 8 bases. The CDR3 sequence: CASSSSGRAYEQFF. The CDR3 DNA sequence: TGTGCCAGCAGCAGTAGCGGGAGGGCCTATGAGCAGTTCTTC.

This clonotype has a handful of counts. V gene TRBV10-2 combines with J gene TRBJ2-2, with 8 bases matching TRBD2. The germline V gene has CDR1 WSHSY and CDR2 SAAADI. V lost 4 bases, J lost 5 bases, and 9 bases stayed unmatched. This CDR3 has 16 amino acids. In DNA form, the CDR3 reads TGCGCCAGCAGTGTAGGTAGCGGGGTATATACCGGGGAGCTGTTTTTT. As protein: CASSVGSGVYTGELFF.

This clonotype has more than one count but fewer than ten. The chain uses TRBV20-1 and TRBJ1-2, with no clear D. Trimming stripped 1 base from V and 3 bases from J, with 12 bases between. CDR3 length: 14 residues. CDR1 and CDR2 (germline): DFQATT, SNEGSKA (reference sequence). CDR3 bases: TGCAGTGCTAGAGGACGCCGGGGATACTATGGCTACACCTTC. Encoded protein: CSARGRRGYYGYTF.

This clonotype was observed a handful of times. The CDR3 nucleotides read TGTGCCAGCAGCTTAGTTGGGGTCTGGGGCTCGACGTCTTCTAGCACAGATACGCAGTATTTT. This sequence encodes CASSLVGVWGSTSSSTDTQYF. This chain uses TRBV11-2 with TRBJ2-3; weak D call: TRBD1 (5 bases). The CDR3 extends over 21 amino acids. The V and J ends lost 1 base and 0 bases respectively, with 26 bases between them. Germline CDR1 is SGHAT and CDR2 is FQNNGV. Full variable domain (missing parts from reference TRBV11-2 and TRBJ2-3): EAGVAQSPRYKIIEKRQSVAFWCNPISGHATLYWYQQILGQGPKLLIQFQNNGVVDDSQLPKDRFSAERLKGVDSTLKIQPAKLEDSAVYLCASSLVGVWGSTSSSTDTQYFGPGTRLTVL.

This clonotype was observed many times. CDR3 DNA sequence: TGCAGTGCTAGTAGACTAGCGGGGGGGCAAGATACGCAGTATTTT. Its protein product is CSASRLAGGQDTQYF. The V and J genes are TRBV20-1 and TRBJ2-3; TRBD2 matches at 14 bases. V shed 3 bases and J 5 bases; nucleotides not matched to a gene: 4. The CDR3 runs 15 residues. Germline CDR1 DFQATT, CDR2 SNEGSKA (reference sequence).

The CDR3 DNA follows: TGTGCCATCAGACAACAGGGGTTGGGAACTTTTAACACCGGGGAGCTGTTTTTT. It translates to CAIRQQGLGTFNTGELFF. This chain connects TRBV10-3 to TRBJ2-2; 7 positions match TRBD1. This CDR3 has 18 amino acids. With 6 bases clipped from V and 2 bases from J, the junction kept 15 bases outside the gene matches. The germline CDR1 and CDR2 sequences are ENHRY and SYGVKD.

The sample holds a few counts of this clonotype. The rearrangement uses TRBV20-1 and TRBJ1-5; D is possibly TRBD1 (6 bases). The CDR3 has 13 amino acids. Germline values: CDR1 DFQATT, CDR2 SNEGSKA (reference sequence). DNA of the CDR3: TGCAGCGTCTTGGGGGCTGTGGATCAGCCCCAGCATTTT. Translation gives CSVLGAVDQPQHF.

The sample holds a few counts of this clonotype. This chain connects TRBV5-1 to TRBJ2-2, with 10 bases identical to TRBD1. CDR3 length: 14 residues. Germline CDR1 SGHRS, CDR2 YFSETQ. The trim removed 4 bases at V and 7 bases at J, leaving 4 bases unmatched. The CDR3 DNA reads as TGCGCCAGCAGCCCGGGACAGGGGTACGGGGAGCTGTTTTTT. It translates to CASSPGQGYGELFF.

The V and J genes are TRBV5-6 and TRBJ2-1; 11 positions agree with TRBD1. V lost 3 bases, J lost 8 bases, and 10 bases stayed unmatched. This CDR3 spans 16 amino acids. Germline-derived CDR1 and CDR2 are SGHDT and YYEEEE. CDR3 region: CASSSTPGQGVYEQFF. For the CDR3, the DNA is TGTGCCAGCAGCTCTACGCCGGGACAGGGGGTATATGAGCAGTTCTTC.

The V call is TRBV6-6, the J call TRBJ2-5; D unclear. The germline V and J ends were trimmed by 2 bases and 5 bases, with 6 bases remaining between them. There are 12 residues in the CDR3. Germline CDR1 reads MNHNY; CDR2 reads SVGAGI (reference sequence). Here the CDR3 DNA reads TGTGCCAGCAGTTACCTTGCGGAGACCCAGTACTTC. Its translation: CASSYLAETQYF.

In this sample, this clonotype turned up a few times. This chain links TRBV7-9 with TRBJ2-1; TRBD2 matches at 10 bases. Germline lookup yields CDR1 SEHNR and CDR2 FQNEAQ (reference sequence). The CDR3 consists of 16 residues. V lost 5 bases, J lost 1 base, and 5 bases stayed unmatched. In DNA form, the CDR3 reads TGTGCCAGCAGCACCAGCGGGGGGGCGTCCTACAATGAGCAGTTCTTC. It encodes CASSTSGGASYNEQFF.

This clonotype was counted only a few times. This rearrangement joins TRBV7-2 to TRBJ2-1; maybe TRBD1 (5 bases). V was pared by 2 bases and J by 0 bases, with 14 bases between. This CDR3 contains 17 residues. Germline V gene lookup returns CDR1 SGHTA and CDR2 FQGNSA. CDR3 loop: CASSLLGAASSYNEQFF. For the CDR3, the DNA is TGTGCCAGCAGCTTACTAGGGGCTGCTAGCTCCTACAATGAGCAGTTCTTC. Complete variable domain (other parts from reference TRBV7-2 and TRBJ2-1): GAGVSQSPSNKVTEKGKDVELRCDPISGHTALYWYRQSLGQGLEFLIYFQGNSAPDKSGLPSDRFSAERTGGSVSTLTIQRTQQEDSAVYLCASSLLGAASSYNEQFFGPGTRLTVL.

This clonotype was found a few times. The J gene is TRBJ2-1, the V gene TRBV12-3 or TRBV12-4, with D perhaps being TRBD1 or TRBD2 (7 bases each). Trimming pared 8 bases from V and 6 bases from J, leaving 17 bases between. This CDR3 is 14 amino acids long. CDR3 loop: CASEQGGISNEQFF. The CDR3 DNA follows: TGTGCCAGCGAGCAGGGGGGGATAAGCAATGAGCAGTTCTTC.

The rearrangement uses TRBV30 and TRBJ2-3, with a possible D match to TRBD1 (5 bases). The CDR3 sequence is 14 residues long. V gave up 8 bases and J gave up 0 bases, with 15 bases separating them. Germline CDR1 GTSNPN, CDR2 SVGIG (reference sequence). The CDR3 sequence: CAVSQGGSTDTQYF. CDR3 nucleotide sequence: TGTGCCGTCTCCCAGGGTGGTAGCACAGATACGCAGTATTTT.